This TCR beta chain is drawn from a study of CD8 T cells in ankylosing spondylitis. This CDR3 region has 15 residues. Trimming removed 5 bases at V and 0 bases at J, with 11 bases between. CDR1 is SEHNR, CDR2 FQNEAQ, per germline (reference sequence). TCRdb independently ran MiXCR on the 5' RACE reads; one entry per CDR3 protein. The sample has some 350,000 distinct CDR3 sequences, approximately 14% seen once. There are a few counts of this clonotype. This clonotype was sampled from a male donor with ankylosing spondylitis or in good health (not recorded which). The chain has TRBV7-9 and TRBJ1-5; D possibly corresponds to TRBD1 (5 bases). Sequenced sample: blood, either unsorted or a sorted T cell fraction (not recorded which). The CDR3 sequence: CASSPGGSSNQPQHF. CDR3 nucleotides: TGTGCCAGCAGCCCCGGGGGGTCTAGCAATCAGCCCCAGCATTTT.